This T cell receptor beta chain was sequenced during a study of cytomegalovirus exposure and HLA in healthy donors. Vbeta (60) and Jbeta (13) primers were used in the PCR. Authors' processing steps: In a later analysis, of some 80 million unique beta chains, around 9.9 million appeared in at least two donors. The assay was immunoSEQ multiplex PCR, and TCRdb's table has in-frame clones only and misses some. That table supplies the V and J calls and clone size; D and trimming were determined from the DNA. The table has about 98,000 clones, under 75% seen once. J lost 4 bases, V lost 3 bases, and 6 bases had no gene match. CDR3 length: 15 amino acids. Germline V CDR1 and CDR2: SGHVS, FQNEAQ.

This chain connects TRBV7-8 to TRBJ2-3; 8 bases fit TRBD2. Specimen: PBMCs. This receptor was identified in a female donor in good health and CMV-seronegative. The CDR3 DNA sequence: TGTGCCAGCAGCTTCATAGCGGGACCCTCAGATACGCAGTATTTT. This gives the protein CASSFIAGPSDTQYF. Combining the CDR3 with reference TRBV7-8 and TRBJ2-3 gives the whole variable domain GAGVSQSPRYKVAKRGQDVALRCDPISGHVSLFWYQQALGQGPEFLTYFQNEAQLDKSGLPSDRFFAERPEGSVSTLKIQRTQQEDSAVYLCASSFIAGPSDTQYFGPGTRLTVL.